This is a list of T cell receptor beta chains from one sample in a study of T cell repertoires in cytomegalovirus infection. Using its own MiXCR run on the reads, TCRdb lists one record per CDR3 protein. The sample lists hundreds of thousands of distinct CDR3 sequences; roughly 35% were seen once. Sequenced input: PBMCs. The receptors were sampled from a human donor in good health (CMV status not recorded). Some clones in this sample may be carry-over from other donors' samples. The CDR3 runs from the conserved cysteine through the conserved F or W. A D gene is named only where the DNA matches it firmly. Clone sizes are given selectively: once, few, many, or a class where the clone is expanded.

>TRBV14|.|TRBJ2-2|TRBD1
TGTGCCAGCAGCCCGGGACAGCTCACCGGGGAGCTGTTTTTT
CASSPGQLTGELFF
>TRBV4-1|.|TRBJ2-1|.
TGCGCCAGCAGCCCGGGAGGACAGTCATCTAACTTC
CASSPGGQSSNF
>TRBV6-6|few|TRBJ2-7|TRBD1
TGTGCCAGCAGTTACCCGGAGGGACAGGGGTCCTACGAGCAGTACTTC
CASSYPEGQGSYEQYF
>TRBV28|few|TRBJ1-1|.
TGTGCCAGCACTATCCTTGGGGAGAGGACTGAAGCTTTCTTT
CASTILGERTEAFF
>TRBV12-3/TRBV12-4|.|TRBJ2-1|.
TGTGCCAGCAGCCCGCTTGGGACGCCATACAATGAGCAGTTCTTC
CASSPLGTPYNEQFF
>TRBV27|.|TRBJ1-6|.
TGTGCCAGCAGTTCCAGGGTTGGGAATTCACCCCTCCACTTT
CASSSRVGNSPLHF
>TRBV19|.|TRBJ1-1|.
TGTGCCAGTAGTATCAACCAGGGCAGCACTGAAGCTTTCTTT
CASSINQGSTEAFF
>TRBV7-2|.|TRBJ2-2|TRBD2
TGTGCCAGCAGCCCCCGGGCTAGCGGGGGCCGGGGCACCGTGGAGCTTTTTTTT
CASSPRASGGRGTVELFF
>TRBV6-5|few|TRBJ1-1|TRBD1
TGTGCCAGCAGTTACCAGGGGGTGGTGAACACTGAAGCTTTCTTT
CASSYQGVVNTEAFF
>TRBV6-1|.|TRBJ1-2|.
TGTGCCAGCGGGGTTTGGGGCTACACCTTC
CASGVWGYTF
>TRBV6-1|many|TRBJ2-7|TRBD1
TGTGCCAGCAGTGGGGTCGACAGGGCCAGCTCCTACGAGCAGTACTTC
CASSGVDRASSYEQYF
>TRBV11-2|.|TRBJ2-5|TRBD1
TGTGCCAGCAGCCGGGACAGGTTGATTGAGACCCAGTACTTC
CASSRDRLIETQYF